Following are 5 T cell receptor beta chains from one sample sequenced in a study of cytomegalovirus exposure and HLA in healthy donors. PCR amplification relied on 60 Vbeta primers (plus 13 Jbeta primers). Some clones are missing from TCRdb's copy, which holds only in-frame ones; the method was immunoSEQ multiplex PCR. Among 90,000 to 150,000 clones, 63% were seen once, and the ten largest hold 8% to 10%. Material for sequencing was PBMCs. Receptors were obtained from a man in his forties in good health and CMV-seropositive.

This clone was found many times. The chain recombines TRBV6-4 with TRBJ2-2; TRBD2 agrees at 8 bases. Germline lookup yields CDR1 MRHNA and CDR2 SNTAGT. J lost 4 bases, V lost 4 bases, and 2 bases had no gene match. The length of the CDR3 is 14 residues. In DNA form, the CDR3 reads TGTGCCAGCAGTGTACTAGCGGCCACCGGGGAGCTGTTTTTT. Translating it yields CASSVLAATGELFF.

CDR3 sequence (DNA): TGCGCCAGCAGCTTGGAGGTTACAGTCAATTCACCCCTCCACTTT. It codes for CASSLEVTVNSPLHF. V gene TRBV5-1 combines with J gene TRBJ1-6; D gene ambiguous. The CDR3 has 15 residues. The germline V and J ends were trimmed by 0 bases and 7 bases, with 11 bases remaining between them. Germline assignment: CDR1 SGHRS and CDR2 YFSETQ.

The genes are TRBV5-1 and TRBJ2-5; 13 bases agree with TRBD2. With 0 bases clipped from V and 7 bases from J, the junction kept 9 bases outside the gene matches. CDR3 length equals 17 residues. Germline V CDR1 and CDR2: SGHRS, YFSETQ. The CDR3 here is CASSLGTSGGQFWTQYF. For the CDR3, the DNA is TGCGCCAGCAGCTTGGGGACTAGCGGGGGCCAATTCTGGACCCAGTACTTC. Looking up the rest from reference TRBV5-1 and TRBJ2-5 gives the full variable domain: KAGVTQTPRYLIKTRGQQVTLSCSPISGHRSVSWYQQTPGQGLQFLFEYFSETQRNKGNFPGRFSGRQFSNSRSEMNVSTLELGDSALYLCASSLGTSGGQFWTQYFGPGTRLLVL.

This chain connects TRBV7-8 to TRBJ2-2, with a weak D call TRBD2 (6 bases). Germline CDR1 is SGHVS and CDR2 is FQNEAQ. This CDR3 is 18 amino acids long. Trimming removed 5 bases from V and 3 bases from J, with 22 bases in between. The CDR3 sequence: CASSRRGSGDFYTGELFF. The CDR3 nucleotides read TGTGCCAGCAGCCGTCGCGGCTCCGGGGACTTTTACACCGGGGAGCTGTTTTTT.

This clone appeared a single time. CDR3 nucleotide sequence: TGCGCCAGCAGCCAGGTTGGGGGGGAGATTTACAATGAGCAGTTCTTC. It translates to CASSQVGGEIYNEQFF. J is TRBJ2-1 and V is TRBV23-1, with TRBD2 matching 7 bases. TRBV23-1 carries the ORF label, with uncertain function. The CDR3 contains 16 residues. The V and J ends lost 6 bases and 4 bases, in that order; junction bases with no gene match: 12.